This TCR beta chain appears in the sequencing data of a study of blood T cell repertoires in COVID-19. Seattle researchers signed up patients amid active infection and tracked them longitudinally. In the authors' methods: Amplification of reference gene primers was used by the study to estimate nucleated cell counts. The repertoire was sequenced with immunoSEQ multiplex PCR; TCRdb's copy has only in-frame clones and lacks some. The DNA gave D and trimming, while V, J and clone size come from that table. The sample shows approximately 120,000 clones, more than 70% of them seen only once. V lost 1 base and J 0 bases, leaving 19 bases between the germline ends. The CDR3 contains 20 residues. From germline, CDR1 is MNHNS and CDR2 SASEGT.

The clonotype originates from a woman aged 80 or older with COVID-19, enrolled during active disease. The sample consisted of peripheral blood. The chain couples TRBV6-1 to TRBJ2-6, with a tentative D call TRBD2 (5 bases). CDR3 nucleotide sequence: TGTGCCAGCAGTGAAGTCCGATACTCGACGGGAATCTCTGGGGCCAACGTCCTGACTTTC. Translated, it gives CASSEVRYSTGISGANVLTF.